These 5 T cell receptor beta chains share one sample of origin, sequenced in a study of blood T cell repertoires in COVID-19. Produced via immunoSEQ multiplex PCR; TCRdb's table is partial and in-frame only. In the table there are around 500,000 clones, 75% to 90% of which are singletons. The sample was PBMCs or T cells enriched from blood (not recorded which). The source of these receptors is a woman aged 60-75 years who had recovered from COVID-19.

The DNA for the CDR3 is TGTGCCAGCGGGCCAGGGGACTATAGCAATCAGCCCCAGCATTTT. This sequence encodes CASGPGDYSNQPQHF. The V gene is TRBV6-5, the J gene TRBJ1-5; D might be TRBD1 (6 bases). Germline-derived CDR1 and CDR2 are MNHEY and SVGAGI. V shed 8 bases and J shed 0 bases, with 14 bases lying between them. The CDR3 contains 15 residues.

The V gene is TRBV2, the J gene TRBJ2-1, with 8 bases identical to TRBD2. The J segment lost 8 bases and the V segment lost 7 bases, leaving 7 bases of the junction unmatched. The germline gives CDR1 SNHLY, CDR2 FYNNEI. The CDR3 is 13 residues long. CDR3 coding DNA: TGTGCCAGCAACCCGGGGGGGTTGGATGAGCAGTTCTTC. This codes for CASNPGGLDEQFF.

Here the CDR3 reads CASSLGLAGGTDEQFF. The DNA for the CDR3 is TGCGCCAGCAGCTTAGGACTAGCGGGGGGTACCGATGAGCAGTTCTTC. The V gene is TRBV5-1, the J gene TRBJ2-1; 14 bases agree with TRBD2. CDR3 length: 16 residues. Germline lookup yields CDR1 SGHRS and CDR2 YFSETQ. The J segment lost 8 bases and the V segment lost 2 bases, leaving 6 bases of the junction unmatched.

This chain connects TRBV4-1 to TRBJ2-2, with D unresolved. This CDR3 is built from 14 residues. Germline V gene lookup returns CDR1 MGHRA and CDR2 YSYEKL. V shed 6 bases and J shed 5 bases, with 13 bases lying between them. The CDR3 bases are TGCGCCAGCAGTACGGTCCCTCTAACCGGGGAGCTGTTTTTT. Protein: CASSTVPLTGELFF.

The chain joins TRBV13 to TRBJ2-3; D is unclear. V shed 6 bases and J shed 0 bases, with 7 bases lying between them. CDR3 length: 13 residues. From germline, CDR1 is PRHDT and CDR2 FYEKMQ (reference sequence). The CDR3 here is CASRLTSTDTQYF. The CDR3 coding sequence is TGTGCCAGCAGATTGACTAGCACAGATACGCAGTATTTT. Looking up the rest from reference TRBV13 and TRBJ2-3 gives the full variable domain: AAGVIQSPRHLIKEKRETATLKCYPIPRHDTVYWYQQGPGQDPQFLISFYEKMQSDKGSIPDRFSAQQFSDYHSELNMSSLELGDSALYFCASRLTSTDTQYFGPGTRLTVL.